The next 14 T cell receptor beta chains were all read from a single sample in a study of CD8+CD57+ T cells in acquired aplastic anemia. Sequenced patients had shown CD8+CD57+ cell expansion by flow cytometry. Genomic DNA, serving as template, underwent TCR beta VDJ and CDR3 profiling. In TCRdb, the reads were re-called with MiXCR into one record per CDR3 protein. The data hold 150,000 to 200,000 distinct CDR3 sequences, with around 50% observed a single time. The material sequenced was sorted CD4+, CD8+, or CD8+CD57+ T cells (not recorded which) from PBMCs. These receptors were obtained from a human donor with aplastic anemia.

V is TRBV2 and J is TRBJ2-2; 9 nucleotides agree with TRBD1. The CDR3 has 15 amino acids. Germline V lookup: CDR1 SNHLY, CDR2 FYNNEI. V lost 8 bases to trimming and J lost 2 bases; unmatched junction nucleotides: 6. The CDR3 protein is CASGGTGRNTGELFF. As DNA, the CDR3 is TGTGCCAGCGGGGGGACAGGGAGAAACACCGGGGAGCTGTTTTTT. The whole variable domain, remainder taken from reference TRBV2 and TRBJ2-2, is EPEVTQTPSHQVTQMGQEVILRCVPISNHLYFYWYRQILGQKVEFLVSFYNNEISEKSEIFDDQFSVERPDGSNFTLKIRSTKLEDSAMYFCASGGTGRNTGELFFGEGSRLTVL.

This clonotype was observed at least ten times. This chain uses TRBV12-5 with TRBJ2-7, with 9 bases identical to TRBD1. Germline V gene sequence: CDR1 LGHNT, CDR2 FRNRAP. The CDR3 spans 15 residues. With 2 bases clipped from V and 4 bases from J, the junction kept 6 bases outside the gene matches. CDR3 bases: TGTGCTAGTGGTTTGCCCGGACAGGGGTCGTACGAGCAGTACTTC. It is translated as CASGLPGQGSYEQYF.

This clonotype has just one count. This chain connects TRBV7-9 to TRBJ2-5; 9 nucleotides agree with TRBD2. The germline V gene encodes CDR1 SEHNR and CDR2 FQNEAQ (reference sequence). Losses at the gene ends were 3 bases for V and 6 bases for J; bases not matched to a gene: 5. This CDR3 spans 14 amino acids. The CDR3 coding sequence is TGTGCCAGCAGCTTGAGCGGGAGGTTCAAGACCCAGTACTTC. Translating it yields CASSLSGRFKTQYF. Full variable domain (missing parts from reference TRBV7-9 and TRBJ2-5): DTGVSQNPRHKITKRGQNVTFRCDPISEHNRLYWYRQTLGQGPEFLTYFQNEAQLEKSRLLSDRFSAERPKGSFSTLEIQRTEQGDSAMYLCASSLSGRFKTQYFGPGTRLLVL.

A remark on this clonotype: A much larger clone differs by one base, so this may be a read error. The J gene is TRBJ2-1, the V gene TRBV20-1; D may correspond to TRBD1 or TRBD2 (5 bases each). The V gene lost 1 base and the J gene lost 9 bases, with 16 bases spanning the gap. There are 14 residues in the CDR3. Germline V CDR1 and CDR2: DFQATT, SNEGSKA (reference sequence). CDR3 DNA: TGCAGTGCTAGAGCCCCGGGCCAGAGGGGTGAGCAGTTCTTC. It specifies CSARAPGQRGEQFF.

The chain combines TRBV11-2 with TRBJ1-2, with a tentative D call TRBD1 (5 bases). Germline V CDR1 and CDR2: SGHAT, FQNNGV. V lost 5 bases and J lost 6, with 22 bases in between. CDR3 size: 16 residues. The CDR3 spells CASSPPSNAQGDGYTF. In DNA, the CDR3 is TGTGCCAGCAGCCCTCCCTCTAACGCCCAGGGTGATGGCTACACCTTC.

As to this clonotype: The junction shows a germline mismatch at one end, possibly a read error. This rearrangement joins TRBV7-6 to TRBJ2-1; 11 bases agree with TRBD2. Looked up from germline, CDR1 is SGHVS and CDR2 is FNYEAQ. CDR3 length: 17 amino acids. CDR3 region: CASSPTSGNQREDEQFF. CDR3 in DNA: TGTGCTAGCAGCCCGACTAGCGGGAATCAGAGGGAGGATGAGCAGTTCTTC.

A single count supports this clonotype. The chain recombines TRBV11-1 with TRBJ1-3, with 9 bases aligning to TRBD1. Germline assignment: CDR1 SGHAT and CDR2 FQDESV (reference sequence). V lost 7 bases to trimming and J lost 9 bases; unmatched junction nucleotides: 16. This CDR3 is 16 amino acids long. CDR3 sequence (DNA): TGTGCCAGCACCTCCGGGACAGGGAAGTCATTAGGCACCATATATTTT. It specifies CASTSGTGKSLGTIYF.

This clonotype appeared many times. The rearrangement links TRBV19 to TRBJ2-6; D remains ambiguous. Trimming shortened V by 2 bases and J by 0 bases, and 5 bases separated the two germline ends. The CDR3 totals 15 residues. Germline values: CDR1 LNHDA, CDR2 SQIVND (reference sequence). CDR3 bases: TGTGCCAGTAGTATATATAGCTCTGGGGCCAACGTCCTGACTTTC. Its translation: CASSIYSSGANVLTF.

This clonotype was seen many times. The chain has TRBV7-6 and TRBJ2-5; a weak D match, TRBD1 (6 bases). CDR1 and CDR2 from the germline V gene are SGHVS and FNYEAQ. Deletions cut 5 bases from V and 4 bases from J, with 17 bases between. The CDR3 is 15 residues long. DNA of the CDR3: TGTGCCAGCAGCCAAACGTACAGGGTAGGAGAGACCCAGTACTTC. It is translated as CASSQTYRVGETQYF.

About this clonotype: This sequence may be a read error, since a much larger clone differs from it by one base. In DNA form, the CDR3 reads TGCGACAGCAGCCTGCGGGCGGAGGCCGATGAGCAGTTCTTC. Protein: CDSSLRAEADEQFF. The chain employs TRBV5-1 and TRBJ2-1; D possibly corresponds to TRBD2 (5 bases). The CDR3 is 14 residues long. Germline CDR1 reads SGHRS; CDR2 reads YFSETQ.

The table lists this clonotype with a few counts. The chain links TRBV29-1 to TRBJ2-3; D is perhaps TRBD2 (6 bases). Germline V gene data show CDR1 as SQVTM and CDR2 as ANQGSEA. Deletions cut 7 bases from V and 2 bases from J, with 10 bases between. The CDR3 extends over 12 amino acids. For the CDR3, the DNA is TGCAGCGGTTGCGGGAACACAGATACGCAGTATTTT. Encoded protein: CSGCGNTDTQYF.

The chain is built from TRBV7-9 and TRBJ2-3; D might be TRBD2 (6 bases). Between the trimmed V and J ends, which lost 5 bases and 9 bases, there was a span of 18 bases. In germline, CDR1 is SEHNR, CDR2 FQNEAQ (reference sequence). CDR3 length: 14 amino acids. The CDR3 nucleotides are TGTGCCAGCAGCCCGGCCAAGTCGGGAGCGACGCAGTATTTT. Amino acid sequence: CASSPAKSGATQYF.

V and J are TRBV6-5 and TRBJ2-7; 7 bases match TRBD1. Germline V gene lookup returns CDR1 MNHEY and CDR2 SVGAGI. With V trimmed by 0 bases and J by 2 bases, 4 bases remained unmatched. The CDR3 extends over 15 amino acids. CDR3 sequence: CASSYSNRGPYEQYF. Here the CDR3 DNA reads TGTGCCAGCAGTTACTCGAATAGGGGGCCCTACGAGCAGTACTTC.

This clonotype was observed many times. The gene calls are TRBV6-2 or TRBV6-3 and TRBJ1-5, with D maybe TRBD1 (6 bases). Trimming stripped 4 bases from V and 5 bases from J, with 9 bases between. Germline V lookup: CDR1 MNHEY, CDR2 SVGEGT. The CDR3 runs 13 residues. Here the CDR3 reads CASSLQGYQPQHF. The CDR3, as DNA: TGTGCCAGCAGTTTACAGGGTTATCAGCCCCAGCATTTT.